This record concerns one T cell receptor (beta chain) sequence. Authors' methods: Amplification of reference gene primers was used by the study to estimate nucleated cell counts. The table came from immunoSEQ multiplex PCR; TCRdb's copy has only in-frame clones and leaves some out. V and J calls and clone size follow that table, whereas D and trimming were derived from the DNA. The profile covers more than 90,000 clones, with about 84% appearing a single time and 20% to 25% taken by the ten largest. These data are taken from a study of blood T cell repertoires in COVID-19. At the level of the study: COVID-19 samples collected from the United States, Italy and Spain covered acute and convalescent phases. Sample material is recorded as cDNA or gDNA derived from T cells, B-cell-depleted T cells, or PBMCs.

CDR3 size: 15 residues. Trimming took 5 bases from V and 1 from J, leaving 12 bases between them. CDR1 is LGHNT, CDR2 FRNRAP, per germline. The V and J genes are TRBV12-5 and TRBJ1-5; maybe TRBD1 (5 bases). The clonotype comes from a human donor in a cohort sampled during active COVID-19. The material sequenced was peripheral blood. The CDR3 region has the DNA TGTGCTAGTGGTAACCAGGGACTGAGCAATCAGCCCCAGCATTTT. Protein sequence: CASGNQGLSNQPQHF.